This T cell receptor beta chain was retrieved from a study of cytomegalovirus exposure and HLA in healthy donors (dated by TCRdb to 2016 to 2017). About the study as a whole: An earlier analysis of approximately 600 of the donors reported 276 Gb of sequence data and some 100 million unique TCR beta sequences from 150 million to 200 million T cells. An early release that covered about 600 HLA-typed donors contained approximately 300 gigabases of sequencing data and 80 million or so unique TCR sequences. Of the roughly 420 genotyped donors, more than 75% were placed in the genetic ancestry cluster associated with self-reported Caucasian donors. The aim of the study was to test whether cataloging public T cell receptors could identify signatures of past pathogen exposure. The study profiled the T cell repertoires of hundreds of subjects by immunosequencing and related them to cytomegalovirus serostatus. Besides the first cohort of around 670 subjects, a separate validation cohort made up of 120 different subjects was used. To predict cytomegalovirus infection status, the study brought together high-throughput TCR immunosequencing, statistical association of individual TCRs with disease status, and machine learning. A later analysis re-analyzed previously published TCR beta repertoires from about 600 donors and added high-resolution HLA genotyping to study TCR occurrence patterns. The later analysis used no new phenotypic data to find candidate immune exposures, relying instead on TCR beta sequences and their occurrence across donors. An earlier analysis of around 640 of the donors used high-throughput TCR beta sequencing to judge whether each TCR beta V gene segment behaved as functional or pseudogenic. Donor age, sex, ethnicity and CMV serostatus were compiled together with the repertoire data. Genome-wide SNP genotypes for about 65% of the 666 donors were used in a later genetic analysis, which treated that subset as a discovery cohort. All discovery cohort repertoires had been generated on a single sequencing platform. Both class I and class II loci were covered by HLA typing, at four-digit resolution. Typing coverage varied by locus: about 620-630 donors for A, B, C, DRB1 and DQB1; approximately 520 for DQA1; about 570 for DPA1; 450 to 480 for DPB1. Roughly 5 DR-DQ haplotypes were treated as single units for association and clustering because of strong linkage in the cohort. Among a few hundred genotyped donors of the cohort, an average of approximately 240,000 unique TCR beta nucleotide sequences were sequenced per donor, approximately 20% of them non-productive.

The cohort comprised fewer than 700 healthy bone marrow donors. Cohort members were all nominally healthy when sampled, although unrecorded immune exposures were likely present. The donor was CMV seropositive and belonged to the group of 250 to 350 seropositive cohort members. A peripheral blood sample was collected from each donor, and TCR beta sequencing was performed on peripheral blood mononuclear cells. The Qiagen DNeasy Blood Extraction Kit was used to extract genomic DNA from the blood cell samples. Libraries came from the immunoSEQ multiplex PCR assay. The multiplex PCR relied on a mix of 60 forward primers for TCR Vbeta segments and 13 reverse primers for TCR Jbeta segments. Amplification of the CDR3 region of rearranged TCR beta genes was performed with a multiplex PCR assay on genomic DNA. The amplified TCR beta libraries were sequenced on the Illumina HiSeq System as 87-base-pair reads. Processing in the source paper ran as follows. A later analysis counted about 80 million unique TCR beta chains across the 550 to 700 repertoires, and 9 million to 14 million of these chains were shared by at least two donors. Raw reads were error-corrected and collapsed into unique sequences with a nearest-neighbor algorithm that merged closely related sequences to remove PCR and sequencing errors. Alignment of CDR3 sequences to IMGT reference sequences was used to assign V, D and J gene segments. For a sequence to be retained, a match of at least six nucleotides was required to both a V gene segment and a J gene segment. Rearrangements were classified as productive when the CDR3 lacked stop codons and remained in frame with V and J, and all other rearrangements were classified as non-productive. CDR3 was defined by IMGT convention, running from the second conserved V-encoded cysteine to the conserved J-encoded phenylalanine. The earlier analysis of 587 of the donors excluded any sequence lacking an unambiguous match to a single V gene segment. An earlier analysis of a few hundred of the donors classified V segments as functional when productive rearrangements were above 56.7% and as segregating when the standard deviation between donors was above 5%. A statistical classification framework was built to diagnose cytomegalovirus status from the catalog of TCR beta chain sequences. A later analysis assigned V and J genes by comparing TCR nucleotide sequences with IMGT/GENE-DB human TR gene sequences. In a later analysis, CDR3 sequences and most-parsimonious VDJ recombination scenarios were assigned using the TCRdist pipeline. In a later analysis, each TCR beta chain was defined by its CDR3 amino acid sequence together with its V-gene family, and reads without a unique V-gene family were excluded. A later analysis removed 550 to 650 highly shared, low-generation-probability nucleotide sequences to deal with suspected cross-contamination and a sequencing artifact. For each public chain, a later analysis derived a clonal expansion index from normalized ranks of inferred template counts within each repertoire. In a later analysis, generation probabilities were computed using a VDJ recombination model fitted to out-of-frame rearrangements, and the results were checked against IGoR. A later analysis scored TCR-TCR, TCR-HLA and TCR-CMV co-occurrence with hypergeometric tests, applying a repertoire-size bias correction to TCR pairs. False discovery rates were estimated in a later analysis by permuting HLA or CMV assignments 20 times. In a later analysis, co-occurring TCRs were grouped using DBSCAN, and TCRdist sequence similarity was added for clustering within HLA-allele-positive subsets. Repertoires with fewer than 30,000 or more than 120,000 public chains were left out of co-occurrence clustering, as were five repertoires with anomalous nucleotide sharing. TCRdb took over this immuneACCESS table, retaining in-frame rearrangements with V and J assigned. Such tables are incomplete; in checked studies, under half of the missing clones stem from an unresolved V gene, and the remainder is unexplained. The V and J calls and clone size are taken from that table; D and trimming were inferred from the DNA. Here the sample has some 170,000 clones; approximately 80% occur a single time. Roughly a tenth of the sample comes from the top ten.

CDR1 is given as SGHRS and CDR2 as YFSETQ, both from the germline V gene. V and J are trimmed by 6 bases and 5 bases, and the gene matches miss 12 bases of the junction. CDR3 length: 16 amino acids, cysteine to phenylalanine. Of all the DNA, just the CDR3 is kept, 48 bases in frame from base 1. What the authors observed across the whole study: Presence/absence analyses assumed roughly uniform sequencing depth across donors, an assumption that may not hold. Because the 87-base-pair reads could not distinguish some IMGT-functional V segments, including TRBV6-2 and TRBV6-3, those segments were excluded. Only TCR beta chains were sequenced in this cohort, and the absence of alpha or paired-chain data limited detectable features. In a later analysis, HLA-associated TCR beta chains showed more clonal expansion and lower generation probabilities than non-associated chains that were equally common. Strong co-occurrence of HLA alleles, especially DR and DQ, made assigning TCR associations to individual alleles difficult. A few of the identified cytomegalovirus-associated TCR beta chains were confirmed in vitro to be specific for cytomegalovirus antigens. Compared with the roughly 670-donor mean, donors in an Asian-associated ancestry cluster had fewer N-insertions in productive TCRs, according to a later genetic analysis. Because counts were too low, seventeen rarely observed V segments, including chromosome 9 orphons, were excluded from the earlier analysis of roughly 580 of the donors. At a false discovery rate of 0.05, a later analysis linked around 17,000 TCR beta sequences to specific HLA alleles. A cluster of highly shared sequence variants was judged likely to represent a technical artifact of the sequencing pipeline. In a later analysis, TCR association rates were found to vary across HLA loci, with the most associated TCRs seen for DRB1 alleles and the fewest for HLA-C alleles. The study gave a list of 150 to 200 TCR beta chains associated with cytomegalovirus. For the cohort, immune exposure information was limited to CMV serostatus. Because some donors lacked HLA typing at each locus, the association tests relied only on the typed subset. In both the original and validation cohorts, the classifier was reported to diagnose cytomegalovirus status with high specificity and sensitivity. Across donors, most TCR sequences were observed very rarely, whereas some public TCRs were present in many individuals. An association between a missense DCLRE1C variant and V-gene and J-gene trimming of TCR beta chains was found in a later genetic analysis and replicated in an independent cohort. The authors suggested that the approach could potentially be extended to other disease states and immunological phenotypes. According to a later analysis, parvovirus B19, influenza, CMV and Epstein-Barr virus appeared linked to several top co-occurrence clusters. A further reported finding was that TCR beta sequences accurately predicted the HLA-A and HLA-B alleles for most subjects in the first cohort. According to a later analysis, most CMV-associated TCR beta chains appeared to be HLA-restricted, and the HLA associations seemed to be driven largely by CMV exposure. Linkage disequilibrium might explain the correlated functional status among segregating V segments, but an unknown experimental factor could not be ruled out. An earlier analysis of approximately 540 of the donors showed that most TCR beta V segments appeared in productive rearrangements either about 87% or about 30% of the time, which broadly matched IMGT annotations.

Comments on this clone: This receptor's antigen is unknown. Per-base qualities were not stored, and no clone one base away is much larger.

The clonotype comes from a man over 45 in good health and CMV-seropositive. The sequencing input was PBMCs. The V and J segments used are TRBV5-1 and TRBJ2-3, and 10 bases in between align with TRBD2. The CDR3 has the sequence CASNSGASGSGDTQYF. The DNA sequence is given as TGCGCCAGCAACTCCGGGGCTAGCGGGAGCGGAGATACGCAGTATTTT.